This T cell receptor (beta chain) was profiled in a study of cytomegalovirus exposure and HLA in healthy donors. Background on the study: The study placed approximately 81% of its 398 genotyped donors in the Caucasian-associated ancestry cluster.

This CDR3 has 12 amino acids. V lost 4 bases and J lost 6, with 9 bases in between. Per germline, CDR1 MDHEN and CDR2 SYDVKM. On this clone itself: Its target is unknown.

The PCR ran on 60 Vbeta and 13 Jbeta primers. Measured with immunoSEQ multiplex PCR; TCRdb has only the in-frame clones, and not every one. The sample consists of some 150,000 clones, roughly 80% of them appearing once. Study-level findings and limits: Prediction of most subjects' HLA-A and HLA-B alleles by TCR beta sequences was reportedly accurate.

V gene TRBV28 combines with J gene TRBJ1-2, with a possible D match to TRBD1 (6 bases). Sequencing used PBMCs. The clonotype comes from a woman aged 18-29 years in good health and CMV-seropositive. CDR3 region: CASSSPGDGYTF. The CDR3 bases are TGTGCCAGCAGTTCCCCAGGGGATGGCTACACCTTC.